The next 27 T cell receptor beta chains were all read from a single sample in a study of cytomegalovirus exposure and HLA in healthy donors. Primers for the PCR totalled 60 Vbeta and 13 Jbeta. The table came from immunoSEQ multiplex PCR; TCRdb's copy has only in-frame clones and leaves some out. The data contain about 120,000 clones, over 60% of them singletons. Specimen: PBMCs. The receptors come from a woman aged 25 to 45 in good health and CMV-seropositive.

This rearrangement joins TRBV30 to TRBJ2-2, with TRBD2 matching over 10 bases. V was pared by 5 bases and J by 4 bases, with 10 bases of the junction left unmatched. The CDR3 consists of 16 residues. Germline CDR1 reads GTSNPN; CDR2 reads SVGIG (reference sequence). The CDR3 DNA follows: TGTGCCTGGGCGCCCCCTAGGACTAGCGGCACCGGGGAGCTGTTTTTT. This gives the protein CAWAPPRTSGTGELFF.

This clone was seen a handful of times. J is TRBJ1-6 and V is TRBV18; D possibly corresponds to TRBD1 (6 bases). Trimming shortened V by 2 bases and J by 6 bases, and 11 bases separated the two germline ends. From germline, CDR1 is KGHSH and CDR2 LQKENI. The CDR3 has 15 amino acids. This CDR3 is CASSPAQGRNSPLHF. DNA for the CDR3: TGTGCCAGCTCACCAGCCCAGGGGCGTAATTCACCCCTCCACTTT.

This sequence joins TRBV11-2 and TRBJ2-1; tentatively, D is TRBD1 (5 bases). Germline assignment: CDR1 SGHAT and CDR2 FQNNGV. The CDR3 extends over 14 amino acids. The germline V and J ends were trimmed by 4 bases and 9 bases, with 16 bases remaining between them. CDR3 protein: CASSSAPDTSEQFF. The CDR3 bases are TGTGCCAGCAGCTCCGCTCCGGACACCAGTGAGCAGTTCTTC.

This chain links TRBV6-1 with TRBJ2-1; no clear D. The germline V and J ends were trimmed by 7 bases and 0 bases, with 7 bases remaining between them. Germline V CDR1 and CDR2: MNHNS, SASEGT. The CDR3 has 13 amino acids. This CDR3 reads CASIDLSYNEQFF. CDR3 DNA sequence: TGTGCCAGCATAGATCTCTCCTACAATGAGCAGTTCTTC.

This clone appeared a few times. The rearrangement links TRBV6-1 to TRBJ2-3; the D gene is possibly TRBD1 (6 bases). This CDR3 region has 14 residues. V lost 5 bases and J 2 bases, leaving 11 bases between the germline ends. Per the germline V gene, CDR1 is MNHNS and CDR2 is SASEGT. This CDR3 reads CASSKTGFTDTQYF. DNA for the CDR3: TGTGCCAGCAGTAAGACAGGATTCACAGATACGCAGTATTTT.

The genes are TRBV6-5 and TRBJ1-1, with 9 bases that match TRBD1. In germline, CDR1 is MNHEY, CDR2 SVGAGI. The CDR3 covers 15 residues. With V trimmed by 0 bases and J by 4 bases, 3 bases remained unmatched. CDR3 amino acids: CASSYSGQGFTEAFF. For the CDR3, the DNA is TGTGCCAGCAGTTACTCGGGACAGGGTTTCACTGAAGCTTTCTTT.

This chain joins TRBV4-3 and TRBJ2-5, with D perhaps matching TRBD2 (5 bases). With 0 bases removed from V and 5 bases from J, the gap between germline ends came to 13 bases. Germline loops: CDR1 LGHNA, CDR2 YSLEER. This CDR3 has 15 amino acids. The CDR3 DNA sequence: TGCGCCAGCAGCCAAGAGGGGTCCCCGGGGGAGACCCAGTACTTC. This codes for CASSQEGSPGETQYF.

The chain is built from TRBV11-2 and TRBJ1-1, with D possibly TRBD1 on 5 matching bases. CDR3 length: 12 residues. The V gene lost 4 bases and the J gene lost 10 bases, with 13 bases spanning the gap. Germline-derived CDR1 and CDR2 are SGHAT and FQNNGV. The CDR3 nucleotides read TGTGCCAGCAGCTCCTACAGGTTTGGAGCTTTCTTT. This sequence encodes CASSSYRFGAFF. The full variable domain, with the rest looked up from reference TRBV11-2 and TRBJ1-1, is EAGVAQSPRYKIIEKRQSVAFWCNPISGHATLYWYQQILGQGPKLLIQFQNNGVVDDSQLPKDRFSAERLKGVDSTLKIQPAKLEDSAVYLCASSSYRFGAFFGQGTRLTVV.

The chain recombines TRBV30 with TRBJ1-3, with D possibly being TRBD1 (5 bases). The CDR3 contains 15 residues. Trimming cost V 2 bases and J 5 bases, with 16 bases left between them. From germline, CDR1 is GTSNPN and CDR2 SVGIG (reference sequence). CDR3 region: CAWSPRGGLRNTIYF. The CDR3 DNA sequence: TGTGCCTGGAGTCCACGGGGGGGTCTAAGAAACACCATATATTTT.

The chain combines TRBV30 with TRBJ1-5; the D gene is possibly TRBD1 (5 bases). Germline V gives CDR1 GTSNPN, CDR2 SVGIG (reference sequence). Trimming left V 5 bases short and J 4 bases short, with 18 bases between. CDR3 size: 15 residues. DNA of the CDR3: TGTGCCTGGGAGAGCCGCGGGACGATAAATCAGCCCCAGCATTTT. It translates to CAWESRGTINQPQHF.

The gene calls are TRBV30 and TRBJ2-7; unclear D gene. V gave up 4 bases and J gave up 6 bases, with 4 bases separating them. This CDR3 spans 9 amino acids. Germline lookup yields CDR1 GTSNPN and CDR2 SVGIG (reference sequence). CDR3 in amino acids: CAWIGEQYF. The CDR3 region has the DNA TGTGCCTGGATCGGCGAGCAGTACTTC.

This clone showed up just a few times. Compared with germline, one end of the junction differs, possibly owing to a read error. This chain joins TRBV5-4 and TRBJ1-1; the D gene is possibly TRBD1 (6 bases). The length of the CDR3 is 13 residues. CDR1 is SGHNT and CDR2 is YYREEE in the germline V gene (reference sequence). Written as DNA, the CDR3 is TGTGCCAGCAGCTACCAGGGGCACACGGAAGCTTTCTTT. This gives the protein CASSYQGHTEAFF.

The chain uses TRBV29-1 and TRBJ1-2; tentatively, D is TRBD1 (6 bases). The V end was cut by 3 bases, the J end by 4 bases, with 21 bases between. Germline-derived CDR1 and CDR2 are SQVTM and ANQGSEA. This CDR3 region has 16 residues. DNA of the CDR3: TGCAGCGTTGACGCTCCGCCACAGGGTCGAGGCTATGGCTACACCTTC. Encoded protein: CSVDAPPQGRGYGYTF. The full variable domain, rest sourced from reference TRBV29-1 and TRBJ1-2, is SAVISQKPSRDICQRGTSLTIQCQVDSQVTMMFWYRQQPGQSLTLIATANQGSEATYESGFVIDKFPISRPNLTFSTLTVSNMSPEDSSIYLCSVDAPPQGRGYGYTFGSGTRLTVV.

This clone was counted between two and nine times. This CDR3 is CASSSGASQETQYF. In DNA, the CDR3 is TGTGCCAGCAGCTCAGGGGCCTCCCAAGAGACCCAGTACTTC. The chain joins TRBV5-6 to TRBJ2-5, with D maybe TRBD1 (6 bases). CDR1 is SGHDT, CDR2 YYEEEE, per germline. With 3 bases removed from V and 1 base from J, the gap between germline ends came to 10 bases. The length of the CDR3 is 14 residues.

This clone is medium-sized (0.01 to 0.1%). The chain recombines TRBV6-1 with TRBJ1-2, with D perhaps TRBD1 (6 bases). The ends were cut back, 2 bases at V and 8 bases at J, with 12 bases in the middle. This CDR3 is 13 amino acids long. Germline V lookup: CDR1 MNHNS, CDR2 SASEGT. The CDR3 loop reads CASSERTVRGYTF. The CDR3 coding sequence is TGTGCCAGCAGTGAAAGGACAGTTCGCGGCTACACCTTC.

This clone has only a few counts. The CDR3 spells CASSSLPGYEQYF. DNA for the CDR3: TGTGCCAGCAGCTCACTTCCTGGCTACGAGCAGTACTTC. The chain carries TRBV7-3 and TRBJ2-7; D call uncertain. The germline V gene encodes CDR1 SGHTA and CDR2 FQGTGA. The V end lost 4 bases, the J end lost 3 bases, and 10 bases lay between the germline ends. The CDR3 totals 13 residues.

The gene calls are TRBV19 and TRBJ2-7; D perhaps matches TRBD2 (6 bases). This CDR3 is 15 amino acids long. The V end lost 2 bases, the J end lost 0 bases, and 11 bases lay between the germline ends. In germline, CDR1 is LNHDA, CDR2 SQIVND (reference sequence). CDR3 sequence (DNA): TGTGCCAGTAGTATACGTGGGACTGACTCCTACGAGCAGTACTTC. Its translation is CASSIRGTDSYEQYF.

The chain combines TRBV19 with TRBJ1-5; D gene ambiguous. CDR1 LNHDA and CDR2 SQIVND come from the germline V gene (reference sequence). This CDR3 region has 14 residues. Trimming took off 5 bases at V and 6 bases at J, with 14 bases between the two ends. The CDR3 DNA follows: TGTGCCAGTAGTTCCCAGGCTTCAGGTCAGCCCCAGCATTTT. Translation gives CASSSQASGQPQHF. Based on the CDR3 plus reference TRBV19 and TRBJ1-5, the full variable domain is DGGITQSPKYLFRKEGQNVTLSCEQNLNHDAMYWYRQDPGQGLRLIYYSQIVNDFQKGDIAEGYSVSREKKESFPLTVTSAQKNPTAFYLCASSSQASGQPQHFGDGTRLSIL.

J is TRBJ1-2 and V is TRBV7-9; D possibly corresponds to TRBD1 (5 bases). The CDR3 totals 15 residues. V gave up 6 bases and J gave up 2 bases, with 16 bases separating them. From germline, CDR1 is SEHNR and CDR2 FQNEAQ (reference sequence). In DNA form, the CDR3 reads TGTGCCAGCAGTCAAAAAGGCGGGACCAACTATGGCTACACCTTC. It is translated as CASSQKGGTNYGYTF.

This clone was seen more than once but under ten times. The chain is built from TRBV6-1 and TRBJ1-1, with 7 bases lining up with TRBD1. Trimming cost V 6 bases and J 5 bases; bases outside gene matches: 6. Germline assignment: CDR1 MNHNS and CDR2 SASEGT. This CDR3 is built from 13 residues. The CDR3 coding sequence is TGTGCCAGCAGACAGGGGATGAGGACTGAAGCTTTCTTT. Protein: CASRQGMRTEAFF.

This clone has more than one count but fewer than ten. V and J are TRBV29-1 and TRBJ2-7, with D hard to call. This CDR3 region has 14 residues. Trimming removed 5 bases at V and 0 bases at J, with 14 bases between. Looked up from germline, CDR1 is SQVTM and CDR2 is ANQGSEA. The CDR3 spells CSVWSSVPSYEQYF. The CDR3 coding sequence is TGCAGCGTTTGGTCGTCAGTACCCTCCTACGAGCAGTACTTC.

The CDR3: CASSDRTGVETQYF. CDR3 bases: TGTGCCAGCAGTGACCGGACAGGGGTGGAGACCCAGTACTTC. The gene calls are TRBV2 and TRBJ2-5; 9 bases fit TRBD1. This CDR3 has 14 residues. CDR1 and CDR2 (germline): SNHLY, FYNNEI. V was pared by 3 bases and J by 5 bases, with 4 bases of the junction left unmatched.

The J gene is TRBJ1-3, the V gene TRBV5-4, with 8 nucleotides matching TRBD1. The germline CDR1 and CDR2 sequences are SGHNT and YYREEE (reference sequence). Trimming removed 4 bases from V and 4 bases from J; junction bases left unmatched: 10. This CDR3 has 16 residues. The CDR3 DNA follows: TGTGCCAGCAGCAAGGGACAGGTCACGACCGGAAACACCATATATTTT. Its translation: CASSKGQVTTGNTIYF.

This clone has just a few counts. The V call is TRBV2, the J call TRBJ2-5; D is perhaps TRBD1 (5 bases). Germline CDR1 reads SNHLY; CDR2 reads FYNNEI. Deletions cut 5 bases from V and 4 bases from J, with 11 bases between. The length of the CDR3 is 13 residues. The chain's CDR3 is CASSKDQGETQYF. The CDR3 coding sequence is TGTGCCAGCAGTAAAGACCAGGGAGAGACCCAGTACTTC.

The chain links TRBV9 to TRBJ2-3, with 8 bases matching TRBD2. V shed 4 bases, J shed 0 bases, and the junction held 1 base outside the gene matches. Germline V gene data show CDR1 as SGDLS and CDR2 as YYNGEE. CDR3 size: 14 residues. CDR3 region: CASSLAGSTDTQYF. The DNA of the CDR3 is TGTGCCAGCAGCCTAGCGGGTAGCACAGATACGCAGTATTTT.

V and J are TRBV5-1 and TRBJ2-7; D is possibly TRBD1 (6 bases). Trimming removed 4 bases from V and 2 bases from J, with 25 bases in between. This CDR3 is built from 18 residues. CDR1 and CDR2 (germline): SGHRS, YFSETQ. As DNA, the CDR3 is TGCGCCAGCAGCAGGGGATACGGCTTGGGGACATCTACCTACGAGCAGTACTTC. This translates into CASSRGYGLGTSTYEQYF.

This clone was detected once. The rearrangement uses TRBV4-1 and TRBJ2-2, with 8 bases that match TRBD1. J lost 6 bases, V lost 3 bases, and 9 bases had no gene match. Germline V gene data show CDR1 as MGHRA and CDR2 as YSYEKL. The CDR3 runs 16 residues. This chain's CDR3 is CASSQLMRQGPGELFF. For the CDR3, the DNA is TGCGCCAGCAGCCAGCTAATGCGACAGGGGCCCGGGGAGCTGTTTTTT.